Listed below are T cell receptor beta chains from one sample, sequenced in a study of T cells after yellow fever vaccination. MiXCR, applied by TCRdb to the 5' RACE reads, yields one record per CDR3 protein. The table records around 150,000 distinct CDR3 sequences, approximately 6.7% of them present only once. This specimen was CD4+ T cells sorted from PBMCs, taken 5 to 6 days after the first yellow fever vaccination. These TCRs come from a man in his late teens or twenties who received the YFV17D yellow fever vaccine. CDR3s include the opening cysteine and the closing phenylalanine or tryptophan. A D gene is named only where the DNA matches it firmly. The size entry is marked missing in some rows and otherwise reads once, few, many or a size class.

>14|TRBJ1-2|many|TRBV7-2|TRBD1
TGTGCCAGCAGCTTAGTCGAGGGGGCAGGAGGCTACACCTTC
CASSLVEGAGGYTF
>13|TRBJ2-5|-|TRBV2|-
TGTGCCAGCACTTGGACATTAGGGGAGACCCAGTACTTC
CASTWTLGETQYF
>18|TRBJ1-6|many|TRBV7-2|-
TGTGCCAGCAGCTTAGCCCCCCGCGGACCCGTTTTACCTTCACCCCTCCACTTT
CASSLAPRGPVLPSPLHF
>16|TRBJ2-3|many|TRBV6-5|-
TGTGCCAGCAGTTACTCGTTCCGGGCACGGGCAGATACGCAGTATTTT
CASSYSFRARADTQYF
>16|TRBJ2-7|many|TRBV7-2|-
TGTGCCAGCAGCTCCCATGGGCAGGGCCTGGTACGCGAGCAGTACTTC
CASSSHGQGLVREQYF
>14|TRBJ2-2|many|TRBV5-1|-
TGCGCCAGTACCCGGGGGACTCGAACCGGGGAGCTGTTTTTT
CASTRGTRTGELFF
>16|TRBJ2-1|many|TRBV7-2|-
TGTGCCAGCAGCTTCTCCATAAGGACTACCTACAATGAGCAGTTCTTC
CASSFSIRTTYNEQFF
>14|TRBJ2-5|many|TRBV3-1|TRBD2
TGTGCCAGCAGGGGGACTAGCGGGGGGTCCTCCCAGTACTTC
CASRGTSGGSSQYF
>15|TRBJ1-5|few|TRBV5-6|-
TGTGCCAGCAGCTTTCACGGAAGGGGGAACCAGCCCCAGCATTTT
CASSFHGRGNQPQHF
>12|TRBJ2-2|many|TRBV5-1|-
TGCGCCAGCAGCCCTTGGGCCGGGGAGCTGTTTTTT
CASSPWAGELFF
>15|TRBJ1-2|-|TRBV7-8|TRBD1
TGTGCCAGCAGAAATCGGACAGGGGCCAAATATGGCTACACCTTC
CASRNRTGAKYGYTF
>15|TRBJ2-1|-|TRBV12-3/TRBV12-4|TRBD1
TGTGCCAGCCTTCCGGGGACAGGCCCCTACAATGAGCAGTTCTTC
CASLPGTGPYNEQFF
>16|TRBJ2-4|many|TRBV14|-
TGTGCCAGCAGCCAGTGGAGGGTAAAAGCCAAAAACATTCAGTACTTC
CASSQWRVKAKNIQYF
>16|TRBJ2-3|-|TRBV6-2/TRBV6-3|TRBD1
TGTGCCAGCAAAAAGACCGGGACAGCGGATCGGGATACGCAGTATTTT
CASKKTGTADRDTQYF
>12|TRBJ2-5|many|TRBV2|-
TGTGCCAGCAGAGATCAAGGGGAGACCCAGTACTTC
CASRDQGETQYF
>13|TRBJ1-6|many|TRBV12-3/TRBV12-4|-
TGTGCCAGCAGTCCACAGGGATGGTCACCCCTCCACTTT
CASSPQGWSPLHF
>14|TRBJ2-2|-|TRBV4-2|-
TGTGCCAGCAGCCAAGAAGTTAGCGTCGGGGAGCTGTTTTTT
CASSQEVSVGELFF
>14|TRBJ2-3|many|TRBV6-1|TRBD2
TGTGCCAGCACCGCTAGCGGGGGGGCAGATACGCAGTATTTT
CASTASGGADTQYF
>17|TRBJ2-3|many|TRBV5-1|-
TGCGCCAGCCGAAACGGGCCTACCCCCACCCTCACAGATACGCAGTATTTT
CASRNGPTPTLTDTQYF
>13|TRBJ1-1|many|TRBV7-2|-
TGTGCCAGCAGCTCACACAGGGACACTGAAGCTTTCTTT
CASSSHRDTEAFF
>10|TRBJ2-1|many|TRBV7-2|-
TGTGCCAGGTTTGAAAATGAGCAGTTCTTC
CARFENEQFF
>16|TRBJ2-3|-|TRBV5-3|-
TGTGCCAGGGGCCTTGGGGTTCAATTCTTCACAGATACGCAGTATTTT
CARGLGVQFFTDTQYF
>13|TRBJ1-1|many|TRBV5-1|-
TGCGCCAGCAGCGCAAGGACGGAGACTGAAGCTTTCTTT
CASSARTETEAFF
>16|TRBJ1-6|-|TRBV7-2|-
TGTGCCAGCAGCTTAGCGCTCAGGGGAGGGGATTCACCCCTCCACTTT
CASSLALRGGDSPLHF
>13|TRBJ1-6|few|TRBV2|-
TGTGCCAGCAGAGGGTCCGAGGATTCACCCCTCCACTTT
CASRGSEDSPLHF
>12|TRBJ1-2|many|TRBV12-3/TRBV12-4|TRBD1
TGTGCCAGCAGTCGGGACAGCTATGGCTACACCTTC
CASSRDSYGYTF
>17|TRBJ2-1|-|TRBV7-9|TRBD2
TGTGCCAGCGGGAGTGGACTAGCGGGGGCCCTGTACAATGAGCAGTTCTTC
CASGSGLAGALYNEQFF
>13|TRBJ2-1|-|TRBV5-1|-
TGCGCCAGCGGCCAGCCGGGTGACAATGAGCAGTTCTTC
CASGQPGDNEQFF
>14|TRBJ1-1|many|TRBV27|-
TGTGCCAGTAAAAACACAGGGCCGGACACTGAAGCTTTCTTT
CASKNTGPDTEAFF
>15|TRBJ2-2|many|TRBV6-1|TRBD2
TGTGCCAGTTCGGGACTAGCGGGGGGGCTGGGGGAGCTGTTTTTT
CASSGLAGGLGELFF
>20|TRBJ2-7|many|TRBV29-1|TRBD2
TGCAGCGTTGAAGGTATCGGGTCTAGCGGGGGGGTTACAATCACCTACGAGCAGTACTTC
CSVEGIGSSGGVTITYEQYF
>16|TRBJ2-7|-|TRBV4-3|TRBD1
TGCGCCAGCAGCCAAGATGGTCGGCAGGGGGCATACGAGCAGTACTTC
CASSQDGRQGAYEQYF
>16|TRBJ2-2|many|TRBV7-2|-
TGTGCCAGCAGCTTACAGTCCGGGGGGAACACCGGGGAGCTGTTTTTT
CASSLQSGGNTGELFF
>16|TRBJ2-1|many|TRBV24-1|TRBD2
TGTGCCACCAGTGATTCCGGGACTAGCGGATACAATGAGCAGTTCTTC
CATSDSGTSGYNEQFF
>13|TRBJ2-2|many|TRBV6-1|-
TGTGCCAGCAAACACCAGAACACCGGGGAGCTGTTTTTT
CASKHQNTGELFF
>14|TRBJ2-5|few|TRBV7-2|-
TGTGCCAGCAGCTTTGGAGGGCCGAGAGAGACCCAGTACTTC
CASSFGGPRETQYF
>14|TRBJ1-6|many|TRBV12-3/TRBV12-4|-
TGTGCCAGCTCCCCGGGCCTCTATAATTCACCCCTCCACTTT
CASSPGLYNSPLHF
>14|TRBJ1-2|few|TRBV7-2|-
TGTGCCAGCAGCTCGGCTCGGACAGCCTATGGCTACACCTTC
CASSSARTAYGYTF
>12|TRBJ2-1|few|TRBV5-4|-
TGTGCCAGCAATAATTACAGCAATGAGCAGTTCTTC
CASNNYSNEQFF
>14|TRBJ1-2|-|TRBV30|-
TGTGCCTGGAGCCTACTTCCAGCTAACTATGGCTACACCTTC
CAWSLLPANYGYTF
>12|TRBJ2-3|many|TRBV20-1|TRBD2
TGCAGTGCCAAGACTAGCGGGGATACGCAGTATTTT
CSAKTSGDTQYF
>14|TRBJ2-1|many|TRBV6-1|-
TGTGCCAGCAGCGAAGTGAGCTCCTACAATGAGCAGTTCTTC
CASSEVSSYNEQFF
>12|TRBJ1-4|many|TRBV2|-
TGTGCCAGCAGGGGGGACAATGAAAAACTGTTTTTT
CASRGDNEKLFF
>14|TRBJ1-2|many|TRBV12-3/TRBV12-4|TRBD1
TGTGCCAGCAGTTTAAAAGGACAGGGGGATGGCTACACCTTC
CASSLKGQGDGYTF
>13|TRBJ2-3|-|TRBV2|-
TGTGCCAGCAGTGGGACAGCTGAAGATACGCAGTATTTT
CASSGTAEDTQYF
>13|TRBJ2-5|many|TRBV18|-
TGTGCCAGCTCACCATTAAGTCAGGAGACCCAGTACTTC
CASSPLSQETQYF
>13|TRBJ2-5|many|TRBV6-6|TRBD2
TGTGCCACTAGACTAGCGGGGGCAGAGACCCAGTACTTC
CATRLAGAETQYF
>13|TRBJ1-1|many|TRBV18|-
TGTGCCAGCTCACTGAGACGGTTGGCTGAAGCTTTCTTT
CASSLRRLAEAFF
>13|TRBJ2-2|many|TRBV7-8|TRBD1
TGTGCCAGCAGCATAGACAGGGTCGGGGAGCTGTTTTTT
CASSIDRVGELFF
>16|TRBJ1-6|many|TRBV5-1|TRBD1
TGCGCCAGCAGCTCGCAGGGGGACATAAGAAATTCACCCCTCCACTTT
CASSSQGDIRNSPLHF
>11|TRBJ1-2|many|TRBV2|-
TGTGCCAGCGCCGTTAACTATGGCTACACCTTC
CASAVNYGYTF
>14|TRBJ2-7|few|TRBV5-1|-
TGCGCCAGCAGCACCCTGACAGTAACCTACGAGCAGTACTTC
CASSTLTVTYEQYF
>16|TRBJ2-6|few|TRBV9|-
TGTGCCAGCAGCTTCCCCCCGGGCTCTGGGGCCAACGTCCTGACTTTC
CASSFPPGSGANVLTF
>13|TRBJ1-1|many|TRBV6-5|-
TGTGCCAGCAGTCTTTACGTGGGCACTGAAGCTTTCTTT
CASSLYVGTEAFF
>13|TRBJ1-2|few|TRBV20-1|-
TGCAGTGCTAGCTCTTACTCACCCACTGGCTACACCTTC
CSASSYSPTGYTF
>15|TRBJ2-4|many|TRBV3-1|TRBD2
TGTGCCAGCAGCCTCGGGACTAGCGGGGGTCACATTCAGTACTTC
CASSLGTSGGHIQYF
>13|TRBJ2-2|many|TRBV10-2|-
TGCGCCAGCAGTGACTTAAACACCGGGGAGCTGTTTTTT
CASSDLNTGELFF
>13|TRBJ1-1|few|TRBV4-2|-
TGTGCCAGCAGCCCCGGGCCCCAGTGGTGGTCGATCTTT
CASSPGPQWWSIF
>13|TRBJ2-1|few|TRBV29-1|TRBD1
TGCAGCGTGGCCAGGACAGGGGATAGTGAGCAGTTCTTC
CSVARTGDSEQFF
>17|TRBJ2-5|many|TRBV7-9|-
TGTGCCAGCAGCCCTAGGGGCGGGACTTTACTCCCAGAGACCCAGTACTTC
CASSPRGGTLLPETQYF